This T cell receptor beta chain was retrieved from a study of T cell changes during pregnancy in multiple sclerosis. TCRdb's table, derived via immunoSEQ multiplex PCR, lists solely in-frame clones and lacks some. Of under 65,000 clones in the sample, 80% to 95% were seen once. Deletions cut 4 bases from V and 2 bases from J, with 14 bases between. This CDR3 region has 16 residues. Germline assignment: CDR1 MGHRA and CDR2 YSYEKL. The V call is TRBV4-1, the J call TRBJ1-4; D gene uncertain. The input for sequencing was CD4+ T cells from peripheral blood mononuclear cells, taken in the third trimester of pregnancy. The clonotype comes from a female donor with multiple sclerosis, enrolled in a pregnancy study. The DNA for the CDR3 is TGCGCCAGCAGCCGCCCGTATGGGGAGACTAATGAAAAACTGTTTTTT. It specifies CASSRPYGETNEKLFF.